These 9 T cell receptor beta chains were all obtained from the same sample, sequenced in a study of CD8+ T cells in alopecia areata. Cutaneous lymph node cells were pooled, and they were sorted using CD4, CD8alpha, NKG2D, NKG2ACE and other markers. The sequencing template was cDNA reverse transcribed from extracted RNA. Produced via immunoSEQ multiplex PCR; TCRdb's table is partial and in-frame only. The table lists around 290,000 clones, with no singletons. Sample: CD4+ T cells sorted from a lymph node. These receptors came from a C3H/HeJ mouse with alopecia areata. Strain haplotype (MHC): H2-k.

This clone showed up just a few times. Germline and genes: mouse. Read sequence stops 4 residues before the CDR3 end, and the germline J gene provides the missing end. J is TRBJ1-1 and V is TRBV1, with 7 bases that match TRBD1. Germline V lookup: CDR1 NSQYPW, CDR2 LRSPGD (reference sequence). This CDR3 has 15 amino acids. The ends lost 3 bases at V and 3 bases at J; junction bases unmatched: 7. The CDR3 sequence is CTCSAYRGRDTEVFF. The CDR3 DNA, read in part, is TGCACCTGCAGTGCGTACAGGGGACGGGACACA.

Worth noting for this clone: A much larger clone lies a single base off, so this may be a read error. The gene symbols are mouse symbols. The sequence runs out 4 residues before the end of the CDR3; the remainder is reconstructed from the germline J gene. The rearrangement joins TRBV13-2 to TRBJ2-1; 7 bases are a match to TRBD1. This CDR3 has 14 amino acids. The germline CDR1 and CDR2 sequences are NNHNN and SYGAGS (reference sequence). V shed 2 bases, J shed 3 bases, and the junction held 2 bases outside the gene matches. CDR3 protein: CASGEGQTYAEQFF. The part of the CDR3 DNA that was read is TGTGCCAGCGGTGAGGGACAGACCTATGCT.

This clone appeared a few times. The genes and germline here are from mouse. The read gets to within 4 residues of the CDR3 end, and the germline J gene fills in the rest. The chain joins TRBV31 to TRBJ2-2; no firm D call. Between the trimmed V and J ends, which lost 3 bases and 2 bases, there was a span of 4 bases. This CDR3 region has 12 residues. Per germline, CDR1 GKSSPN and CDR2 SITVG. The CDR3 protein is CAWSPNTGQLYF. The part of the CDR3 DNA that was read is TGTGCCTGGAGCCCTAACACCGGG.

This clone was seen more than once but under ten times. Genes and germline are mouse. The read ends 4 residues early relative to the CDR3; the germline J gene fills the gap. V is TRBV31 and J is TRBJ2-2; 7 nucleotides line up with TRBD1. V lost 0 bases, J lost 3 bases, and 7 bases stayed unmatched. From germline, CDR1 is GKSSPN and CDR2 SITVG. The CDR3 spans 16 residues. The CDR3 protein is CAWSLEAGGYTGQLYF. The CDR3 DNA, read in part, is TGTGCCTGGAGTCTAGAGGCAGGGGGTTACACCGGG.

This clone showed up just a few times. Mouse germline and gene names are used. The CDR3 end lies 4 residues beyond the end of the read and is filled in from the germline J gene. The genes are TRBV17 and TRBJ2-5; perhaps TRBD2 as D (5 bases). Trimming removed 0 bases from V and 0 bases from J, with 10 bases in between. The CDR3 is 16 residues long. Per the germline V gene, CDR1 is MNHDT and CDR2 is YYDKIL. The CDR3: CASSRDWLGNQDTQYF. Incomplete CDR3 DNA: TGTGCTAGCAGTAGAGATTGGCTGGGTAACCAAGAC.

This clone was observed many times. The gene names given are mouse names. The sequenced fragment ends 4 residues before the CDR3 boundary, so the rest is inferred from the germline J gene. The chain is built from TRBV17 and TRBJ2-2; unclear D gene. The germline gives CDR1 MNHDT, CDR2 YYDKIL. The CDR3 is made up of 14 amino acids. The ends were cut back, 6 bases at V and 0 bases at J, with 8 bases in the middle. CDR3: CASSSDANTGQLYF. The part of the CDR3 DNA that was read is TGTGCTAGCAGCAGTGATGCAAACACCGGG.

Points on this clone: Genes here carry mouse names. The read ends 4 residues shy of where the CDR3 ends; the end is completed using the germline J gene. The genes are TRBV5 and TRBJ2-1, with D perhaps matching TRBD1 (5 bases). From germline, CDR1 is LGHNA and CDR2 YNLKQL (reference sequence). The CDR3 length is 13 residues. Trimming removed 5 bases at V and 3 bases at J, with 8 bases between. CDR3 bases read: TGTGCCAGCAGCTCGACAGTCTATGCT. Amino acids: CASSSTVYA. The entire CDR3 protein reads CASSSTVYAEQFF.

There are a few counts of this clone. Gene labels here are mouse ones. The CDR3 extends 4 residues past the end of the read, so its final part is completed from the germline J gene. The V gene is TRBV13-1, the J gene TRBJ2-5; TRBD2 aligns across 11 bases. The CDR3 covers 16 residues. Trimming took 3 bases from V and 0 from J; bases not matched to a gene: 3. In germline, CDR1 is NSHNY, CDR2 SYGAGN. The sequenced part of the CDR3 DNA is TGTGCCAGCAGTGGGACTGGGGGGATTAACCAAGAC. It specifies CASSGTGGINQD. The full CDR3 reads CASSGTGGINQDTQYF.

In the case of this clone: Gene names denote mouse genes. Other DNA sequences in the sample encode the same CDR3. CDR3 bases read: TGCACCTGCAGTGGCCGGGACTCCTATGCT. This codes for CTCSGRDSYA. In full, the CDR3 is CTCSGRDSYAEQFF. This sequence joins TRBV1 and TRBJ2-1; D perhaps matches TRBD2 (6 bases). Read coverage stops 4 residues before the CDR3 terminus; the germline J gene supplies the remainder. Germline assignment: CDR1 NSQYPW and CDR2 LRSPGD (reference sequence). This CDR3 is 14 amino acids long. The V end lost 4 bases, the J end lost 3 bases, and 10 bases lay between the germline ends.